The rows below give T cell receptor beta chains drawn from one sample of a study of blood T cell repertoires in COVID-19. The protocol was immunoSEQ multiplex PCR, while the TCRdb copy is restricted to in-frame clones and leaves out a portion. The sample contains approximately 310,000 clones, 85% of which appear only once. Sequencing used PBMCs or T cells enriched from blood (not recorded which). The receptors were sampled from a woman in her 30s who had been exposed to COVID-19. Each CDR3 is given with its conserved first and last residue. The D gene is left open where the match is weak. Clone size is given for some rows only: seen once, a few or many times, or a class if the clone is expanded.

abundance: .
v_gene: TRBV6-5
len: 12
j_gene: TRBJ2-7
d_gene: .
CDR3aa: CATLSGGHEQYF
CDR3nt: TGTGCCACACTTAGCGGCGGTCACGAGCAGTACTTC

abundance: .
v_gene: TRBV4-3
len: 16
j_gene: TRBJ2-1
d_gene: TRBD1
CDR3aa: CASSQVRDRGYNEQFF
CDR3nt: TGCGCCAGCAGCCAAGTCCGGGACAGGGGCTACAATGAGCAGTTCTTC

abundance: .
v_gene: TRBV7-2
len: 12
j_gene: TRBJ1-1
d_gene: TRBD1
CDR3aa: CASRTGYTEAFF
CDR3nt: TGTGCCAGCCGGACAGGGTATACTGAAGCTTTCTTT

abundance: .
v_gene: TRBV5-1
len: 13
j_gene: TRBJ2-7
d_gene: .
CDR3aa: CASSGTGVYEQYF
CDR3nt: TGCGCCAGCAGCGGAACGGGAGTCTACGAGCAGTACTTC

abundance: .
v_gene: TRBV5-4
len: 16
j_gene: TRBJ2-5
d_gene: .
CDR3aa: CASSLGRNSLQETQYF
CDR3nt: TGTGCCAGCAGCCTGGGCAGAAACAGCCTTCAAGAGACCCAGTACTTC

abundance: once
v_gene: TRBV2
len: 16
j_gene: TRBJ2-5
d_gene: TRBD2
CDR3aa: CASTSEGLAGSETQYF
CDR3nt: TGTGCCAGCACCTCAGAGGGACTAGCGGGATCAGAGACCCAGTACTTC

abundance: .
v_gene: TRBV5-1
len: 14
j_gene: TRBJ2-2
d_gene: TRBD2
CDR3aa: CASSLDREGGELFF
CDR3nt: TGCGCCAGCAGCTTGGATCGGGAGGGCGGGGAGCTGTTTTTT

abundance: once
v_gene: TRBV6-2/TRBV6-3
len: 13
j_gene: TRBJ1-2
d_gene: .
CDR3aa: CASSQDSNYGYTF
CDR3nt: TGTGCCAGCAGCCAGGACAGCAACTATGGCTACACCTTC

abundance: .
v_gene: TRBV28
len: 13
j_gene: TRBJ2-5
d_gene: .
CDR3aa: CASISPGQETQYF
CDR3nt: TGTGCCAGCATTTCACCGGGGCAAGAGACCCAGTACTTC

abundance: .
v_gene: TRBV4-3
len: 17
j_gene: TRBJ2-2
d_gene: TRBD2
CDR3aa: CASSQAGLAALTGELFF
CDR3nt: TGCGCCAGCAGCCAAGCTGGACTAGCGGCTCTCACCGGGGAGCTGTTTTTT

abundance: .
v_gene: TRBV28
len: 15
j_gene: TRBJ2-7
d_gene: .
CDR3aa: CASSAPDSKPYEQYF
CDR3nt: TGTGCCAGCAGTGCCCCGGACTCAAAGCCCTACGAGCAGTACTTC

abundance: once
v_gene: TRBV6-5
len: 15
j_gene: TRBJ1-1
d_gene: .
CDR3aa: CASTRQIQGPTEAFF
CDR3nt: TGTGCCAGCACACGTCAAATTCAGGGTCCCACTGAAGCTTTCTTT

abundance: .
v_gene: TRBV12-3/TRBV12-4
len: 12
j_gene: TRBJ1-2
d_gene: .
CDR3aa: CASSSQVRGYTF
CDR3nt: TGTGCCAGCAGTTCACAGGTCCGTGGCTACACCTTC

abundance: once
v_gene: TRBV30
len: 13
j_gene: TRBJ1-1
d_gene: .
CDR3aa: CAWSPGTVAEAFF
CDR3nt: TGTGCCTGGAGTCCCGGGACTGTGGCTGAAGCTTTCTTT

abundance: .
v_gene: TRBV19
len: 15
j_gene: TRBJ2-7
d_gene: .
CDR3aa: CASSIEHNRYYEQYF
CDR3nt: TGTGCCAGTAGTATAGAACACAACAGATACTACGAGCAGTACTTC

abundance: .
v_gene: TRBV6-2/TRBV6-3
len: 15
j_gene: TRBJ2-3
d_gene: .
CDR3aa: CASSYGGGLTDTQYF
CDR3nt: TGTGCCAGCAGTTACGGGGGGGGCCTCACAGATACGCAGTATTTT

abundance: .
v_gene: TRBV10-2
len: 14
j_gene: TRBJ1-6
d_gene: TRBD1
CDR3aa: CASSQDRAPSPLHF
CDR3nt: TGCGCCAGCAGTCAAGACAGGGCTCCTTCACCCCTCCACTTT

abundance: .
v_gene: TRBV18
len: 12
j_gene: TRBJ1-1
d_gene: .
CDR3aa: CASSPEGTEAFF
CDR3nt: TGTGCCAGCTCACCGGAGGGCACTGAAGCTTTCTTT

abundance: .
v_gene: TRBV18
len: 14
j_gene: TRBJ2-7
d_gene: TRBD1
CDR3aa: CASSADRGKGEGYF
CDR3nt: TGTGCCAGCTCAGCCGACAGGGGGAAAGGAGAAGGGTACTTC

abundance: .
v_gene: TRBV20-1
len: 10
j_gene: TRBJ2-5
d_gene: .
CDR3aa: CSAWRETQYF
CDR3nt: TGCAGTGCTTGGAGGGAGACCCAGTACTTC

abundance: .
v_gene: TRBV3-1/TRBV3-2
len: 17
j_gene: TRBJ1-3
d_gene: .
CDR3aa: CASSQDPGLHSGNTIYF
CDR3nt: TGTGCCAGCAGCCAAGATCCAGGGCTTCACTCTGGAAACACCATATATTTT

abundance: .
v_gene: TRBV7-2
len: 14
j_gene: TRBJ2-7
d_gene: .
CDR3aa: CASSLMENSYEQYF
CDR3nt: TGTGCCAGCAGCTTAATGGAGAACTCCTACGAGCAGTACTTC

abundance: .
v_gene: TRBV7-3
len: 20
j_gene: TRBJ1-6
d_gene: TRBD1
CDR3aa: CASSLNPTGTKSSYNSPLHF
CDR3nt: TGTGCCAGCAGCCTCAACCCGACAGGGACCAAGAGCTCCTATAATTCACCCCTCCACTTT

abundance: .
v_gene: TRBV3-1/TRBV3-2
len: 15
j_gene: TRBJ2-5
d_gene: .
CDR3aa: CASSQGSGRGETQYF
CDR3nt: TGTGCCAGCAGCCAAGGTTCCGGGAGAGGAGAGACCCAGTACTTC

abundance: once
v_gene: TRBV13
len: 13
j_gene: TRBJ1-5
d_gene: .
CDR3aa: CASSFGGNQPQHF
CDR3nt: TGTGCCAGCAGCTTCGGGGGCAATCAGCCCCAGCATTTT

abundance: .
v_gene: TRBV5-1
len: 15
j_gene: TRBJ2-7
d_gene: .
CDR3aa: CASSVGGSQSYEQYF
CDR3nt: TGCGCCAGCAGTGTTGGGGGGTCCCAGTCCTACGAGCAGTACTTC

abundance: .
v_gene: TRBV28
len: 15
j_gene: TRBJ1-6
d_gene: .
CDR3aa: CASTVEGAVLATLHF
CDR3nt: TGTGCCAGCACCGTCGAGGGCGCGGTACTTGCAACCCTCCACTTT

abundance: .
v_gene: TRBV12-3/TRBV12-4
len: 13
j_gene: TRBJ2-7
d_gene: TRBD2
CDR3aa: CASRVAGTYEQYF
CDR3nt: TGTGCCAGCCGGGTAGCGGGCACCTACGAGCAGTACTTC

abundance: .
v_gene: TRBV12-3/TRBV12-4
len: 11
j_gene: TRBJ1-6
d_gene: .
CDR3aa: CASTLTGPLHF
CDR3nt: TGTGCCAGCACTCTAACAGGGCCCCTCCACTTT

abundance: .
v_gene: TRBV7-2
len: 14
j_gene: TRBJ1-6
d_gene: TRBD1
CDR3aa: CASSLRGQGPPLHF
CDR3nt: TGTGCCAGCAGCTTAAGGGGACAGGGGCCACCCCTCCACTTT

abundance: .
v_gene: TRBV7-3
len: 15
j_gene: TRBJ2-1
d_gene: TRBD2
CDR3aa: CASSLVGTSGHEQFF
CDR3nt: TGTGCCAGCAGCTTAGTGGGGACTAGTGGCCATGAGCAGTTCTTC

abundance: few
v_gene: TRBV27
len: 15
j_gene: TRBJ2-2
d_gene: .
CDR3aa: CASCPEVPDTGELFF
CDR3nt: TGTGCCAGCTGTCCCGAAGTCCCGGACACCGGGGAGCTGTTTTTT

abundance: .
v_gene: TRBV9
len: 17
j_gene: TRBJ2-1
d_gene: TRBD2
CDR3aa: CASSVGSSGSLYNEQFF
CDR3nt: TGTGCCAGCAGCGTAGGTAGTAGCGGGAGCTTGTACAATGAGCAGTTCTTC

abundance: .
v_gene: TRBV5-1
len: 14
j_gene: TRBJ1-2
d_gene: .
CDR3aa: CASSLAKERDGYTF
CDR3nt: TGCGCCAGCAGCTTGGCCAAGGAGAGGGATGGCTACACCTTC

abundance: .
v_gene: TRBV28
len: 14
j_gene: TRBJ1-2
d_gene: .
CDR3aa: CASRTPGASVGYTF
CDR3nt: TGTGCCAGCAGGACCCCAGGGGCTTCTGTTGGCTACACCTTC

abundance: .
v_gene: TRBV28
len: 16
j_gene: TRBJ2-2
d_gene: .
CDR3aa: CASSLVQGDDTGELFF
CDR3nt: TGTGCCAGCAGTTTAGTCCAGGGTGACGACACCGGGGAGCTGTTTTTT

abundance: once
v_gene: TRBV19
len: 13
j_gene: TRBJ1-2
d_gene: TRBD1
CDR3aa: CASSPQQGTGYTF
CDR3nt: TGTGCCAGTAGCCCCCAACAGGGGACTGGCTACACCTTC

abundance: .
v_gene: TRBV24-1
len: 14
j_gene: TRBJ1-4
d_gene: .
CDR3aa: CATSDSRGSEKLFF
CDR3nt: TGTGCCACCAGTGATTCTCGGGGAAGTGAAAAACTGTTTTTT

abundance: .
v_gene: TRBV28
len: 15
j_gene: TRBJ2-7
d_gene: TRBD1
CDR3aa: CASSPSRDRGPEQYF
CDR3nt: TGTGCCAGCAGTCCCTCCCGGGACAGGGGGCCCGAGCAGTACTTC

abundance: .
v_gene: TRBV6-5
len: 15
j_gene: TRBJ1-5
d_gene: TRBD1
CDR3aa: CASRRTGFSNQPQHF
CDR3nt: TGTGCCAGCAGGAGGACAGGATTTAGCAATCAGCCCCAGCATTTT

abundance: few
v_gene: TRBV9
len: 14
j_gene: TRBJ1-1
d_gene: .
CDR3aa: CASSFHEGNTEAFF
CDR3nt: TGTGCCAGCAGCTTCCACGAGGGGAACACTGAAGCTTTCTTT

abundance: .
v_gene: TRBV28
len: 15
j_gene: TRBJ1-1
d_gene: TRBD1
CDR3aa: CASTRTGGFYTEAFF
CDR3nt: TGTGCCAGCACGCGGACAGGGGGATTTTACACTGAAGCTTTCTTT

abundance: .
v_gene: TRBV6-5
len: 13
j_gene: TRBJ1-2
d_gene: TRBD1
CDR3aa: CASRPDRVLGYTF
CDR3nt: TGTGCCAGCAGACCGGACAGGGTATTAGGCTACACCTTC

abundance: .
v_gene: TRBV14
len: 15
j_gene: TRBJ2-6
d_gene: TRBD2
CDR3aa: CASNSGGIGANVLTF
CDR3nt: TGTGCCAGCAACTCGGGAGGGATCGGGGCCAACGTCCTGACTTTC

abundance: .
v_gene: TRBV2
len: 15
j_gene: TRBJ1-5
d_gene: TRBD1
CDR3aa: CASSSERQGAQPQHF
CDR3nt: TGTGCCAGCAGTAGTGAACGGCAGGGGGCTCAGCCCCAGCATTTT

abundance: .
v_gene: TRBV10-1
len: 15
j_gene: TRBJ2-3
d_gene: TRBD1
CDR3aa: CASSTGQGPANTQYF
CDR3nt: TGCGCCAGCAGTACTGGACAGGGCCCCGCAAATACGCAGTATTTT

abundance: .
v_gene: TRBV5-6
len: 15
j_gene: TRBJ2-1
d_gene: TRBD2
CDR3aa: CASSFPLLAGNEQFF
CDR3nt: TGTGCCAGCAGCTTTCCGTTGCTAGCGGGAAATGAGCAGTTCTTC

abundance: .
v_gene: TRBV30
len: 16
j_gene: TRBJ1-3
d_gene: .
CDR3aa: CAWRSDEANSGNTIYF
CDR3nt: TGTGCCTGGAGATCTGACGAAGCGAACTCTGGAAACACCATATATTTT

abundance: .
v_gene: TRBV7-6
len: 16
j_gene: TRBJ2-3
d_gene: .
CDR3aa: CASSPFSGKSGDTQYF
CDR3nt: TGTGCCAGCAGCCCTTTTAGCGGCAAATCCGGAGATACGCAGTATTTT

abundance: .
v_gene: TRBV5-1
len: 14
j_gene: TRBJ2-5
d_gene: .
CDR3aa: CASSPYETPKTQYF
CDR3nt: TGCGCCAGCAGCCCGTACGAGACACCAAAGACCCAGTACTTC

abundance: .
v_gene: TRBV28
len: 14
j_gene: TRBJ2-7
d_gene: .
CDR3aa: CASSLMQGNSEQYF
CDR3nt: TGTGCCAGCAGTTTGATGCAGGGAAACTCCGAGCAGTACTTC

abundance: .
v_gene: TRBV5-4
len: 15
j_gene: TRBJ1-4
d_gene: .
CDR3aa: CASSRGEGPGEKLFF
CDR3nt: TGTGCCAGCAGCCGGGGGGAGGGTCCAGGGGAAAAACTGTTTTTT

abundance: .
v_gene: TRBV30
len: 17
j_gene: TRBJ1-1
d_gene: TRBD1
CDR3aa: CACPWTGGDPRYTEAFF
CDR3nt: TGTGCCTGCCCCTGGACAGGGGGGGACCCACGGTACACTGAAGCTTTCTTT

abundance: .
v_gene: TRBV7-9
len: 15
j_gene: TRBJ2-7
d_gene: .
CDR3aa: CASSLEQGHSYEQYF
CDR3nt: TGTGCCAGCAGCTTAGAACAGGGACACTCCTACGAGCAGTACTTC

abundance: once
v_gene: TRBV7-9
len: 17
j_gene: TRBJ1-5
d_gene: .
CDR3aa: CASSLVSASVGNQPQHF
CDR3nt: TGTGCCAGCAGCTTAGTGAGTGCTTCCGTGGGCAATCAGCCCCAGCATTTT